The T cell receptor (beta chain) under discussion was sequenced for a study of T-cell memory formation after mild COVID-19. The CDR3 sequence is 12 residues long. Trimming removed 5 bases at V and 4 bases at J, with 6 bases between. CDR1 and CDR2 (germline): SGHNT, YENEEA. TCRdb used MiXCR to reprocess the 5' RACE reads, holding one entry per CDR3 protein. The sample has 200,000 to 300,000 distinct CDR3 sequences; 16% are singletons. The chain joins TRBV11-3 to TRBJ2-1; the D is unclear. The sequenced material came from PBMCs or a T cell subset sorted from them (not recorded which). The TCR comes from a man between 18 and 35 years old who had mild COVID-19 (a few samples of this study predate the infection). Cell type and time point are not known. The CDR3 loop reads CASSGDYNEQFF. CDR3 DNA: TGTGCCAGCAGCGGGGATTACAATGAGCAGTTCTTC.